This TCR beta chain came from a study of blood T cell repertoires in COVID-19. At the level of the study: From the United States, Italy and Spain came samples of acute and convalescent COVID-19. The analysed material was cDNA or gDNA that came from T cells, B-cell-depleted T cells, or PBMCs.

In the authors' methods: Amplifying reference gene primers gave estimates of nucleated cell counts. Sequencing used immunoSEQ multiplex PCR; TCRdb keeps in-frame clones, though not all of them. The DNA was the basis for D and trimming; V, J and clone size are from that table. The data show about 190,000 clones, over 75% seen once. This receptor was identified in a man aged 50-59 years who had recovered from COVID-19. The sample consisted of peripheral blood.

The CDR3: CSVEDRGRADTGELFF. CDR3 coding DNA: TGCAGCGTTGAAGATCGAGGGAGGGCCGACACCGGGGAGCTGTTTTTT. V gene TRBV29-1 combines with J gene TRBJ2-2, with 7 positions matching TRBD2. Trimming took 0 bases from V and 3 from J; bases not matched to a gene: 7. This CDR3 spans 16 amino acids. Germline V lookup: CDR1 SQVTM, CDR2 ANQGSEA.